The 10 T cell receptor beta chains reported below all come from one sample, sequenced in a study of cytomegalovirus exposure and HLA in healthy donors. PCR used 60 Vbeta primers and 13 Jbeta primers. Sequencing was performed with immunoSEQ multiplex PCR; in TCRdb, only in-frame clones are kept and a portion is missing. The sample includes some 21,000 clones. The sequencing input was PBMCs. Source of these receptors: a man aged 55 to 70 in good health and CMV-seropositive.

The chain links TRBV13 to TRBJ2-3; tentatively, D is TRBD2 (5 bases). Per germline, CDR1 PRHDT and CDR2 FYEKMQ (reference sequence). CDR3 length equals 15 residues. Trimming took 1 base from V and 10 from J, leaving 18 bases between them. CDR3 residues: CASSLVSASWHAQYF. The CDR3 DNA reads TGTGCCAGCAGCTTAGTTTCGGCTAGCTGGCACGCGCAGTATTTT.

V and J are TRBV5-1 and TRBJ2-6; a weak D match, TRBD2 (5 bases). Per germline, CDR1 SGHRS and CDR2 YFSETQ. CDR3 size: 16 residues. Trimming took 0 bases from V and 0 from J, leaving 7 bases between them. CDR3 DNA sequence: TGCGCCAGCAGCTTGGGGGAGTTCTCTGGGGCCAACGTCCTGACTTTC. Its translation: CASSLGEFSGANVLTF.

The chain couples TRBV7-2 to TRBJ1-5, with 8 bases lining up with TRBD1. The length of the CDR3 is 15 residues. Germline V CDR1 and CDR2: SGHTA, FQGNSA. Losses at the gene ends were 4 bases for V and 6 bases for J; bases not matched to a gene: 8. The chain's CDR3 is CASSSYQGAAQPQHF. The CDR3 DNA reads as TGTGCCAGCAGCTCGTATCAGGGGGCGGCTCAGCCCCAGCATTTT.

The rearrangement links TRBV9 to TRBJ1-5; D remains unclear. With 3 bases removed from V and 4 bases from J, the gap between germline ends came to 8 bases. Germline loops: CDR1 SGDLS, CDR2 YYNGEE. The CDR3 consists of 13 residues. The chain's CDR3 is CASSAGLNQPQHF. In DNA form, the CDR3 reads TGTGCCAGCAGCGCCGGACTTAATCAGCCCCAGCATTTT.

J is TRBJ2-1 and V is TRBV15; 11 bases map to TRBD2. Germline CDR1 and CDR2: LNHNV and YYDKDF (reference sequence). CDR3 length: 17 residues. V gave up 0 bases and J gave up 6 bases; unmatched junction bases: 7. The CDR3 region has the DNA TGTGCCACCAGCAGAGATCCCGTAGCGGGAGGGACCAATGAGCAGTTCTTC. Translated: CATSRDPVAGGTNEQFF. Full variable domain (missing parts from reference TRBV15 and TRBJ2-1): DAMVIQNPRYQVTQFGKPVTLSCSQTLNHNVMYWYQQKSSQAPKLLFHYYDKDFNNEADTPDNFQSRRPNTSFCFLDIRSPGLGDTAMYLCATSRDPVAGGTNEQFFGPGTRLTVL.

The chain uses TRBV11-2 and TRBJ2-7, with unresolved D. The CDR3 is 13 residues long. Germline V gene lookup returns CDR1 SGHAT and CDR2 FQNNGV. With 1 base removed from V and 3 bases from J, the gap between germline ends came to 7 bases. CDR3 loop: CASSLVPNYEQYF. The CDR3 DNA follows: TGTGCCAGCAGCTTAGTCCCCAACTACGAGCAGTACTTC.

The chain recombines TRBV27 with TRBJ2-1; the match to TRBD2 covers 9 bases. With 5 bases clipped from V and 6 bases from J, the junction kept 14 bases outside the gene matches. CDR3 length equals 17 residues. Germline V gene data show CDR1 as MNHEY and CDR2 as SMNVEV (reference sequence). CDR3: CASSPGLGTSWGNEQFF. DNA of the CDR3: TGTGCCAGCAGTCCGGGGCTCGGGACTAGCTGGGGCAATGAGCAGTTCTTC.

This chain uses TRBV29-1 with TRBJ2-2, with D maybe TRBD2 (6 bases). Trimming pared 7 bases from V and 5 bases from J, leaving 20 bases between. Germline V lookup: CDR1 SQVTM, CDR2 ANQGSEA. CDR3 length: 15 amino acids. DNA for the CDR3: TGCAGCGCCAGACTACGGGAGTGGGTAACCGGGGAGCTGTTTTTT. It specifies CSARLREWVTGELFF.

This chain connects TRBV5-6 to TRBJ1-5; D remains ambiguous. V lost 3 bases and J lost 9, with 16 bases in between. CDR1 is SGHDT and CDR2 is YYEEEE in the germline V gene. This CDR3 region has 14 residues. This CDR3 reads CASSSQGGNLPQHF. The CDR3 DNA reads TGTGCCAGCAGCTCCCAAGGCGGGAATTTGCCCCAGCATTTT. The full variable domain, completed using reference TRBV5-6 and TRBJ1-5, is DAGVTQSPTHLIKTRGQQVTLRCSPKSGHDTVSWYQQALGQGPQFIFQYYEEEERQRGNFPDRFSGHQFPNYSSELNVNALLLGDSALYLCASSSQGGNLPQHFGDGTRLSIL.

The chain has TRBV5-1 and TRBJ2-2; the match to TRBD1 covers 8 bases. CDR3 length equals 15 residues. The trim removed 0 bases at V and 6 bases at J, leaving 4 bases unmatched. Per the germline V gene, CDR1 is SGHRS and CDR2 is YFSETQ. The CDR3 reads CASSLAGGASGELFF. The CDR3 bases are TGCGCCAGCAGCTTGGCAGGGGGCGCATCCGGGGAGCTGTTTTTT.